These T cell receptor beta chains were read from a single sample in a study of T cell repertoires in cytomegalovirus infection. Which antigens these TCRs recognize remains unknown. TCRdb re-called the reads with MiXCR, one entry per CDR3 protein. The sample has about 700,000 distinct CDR3 sequences; roughly 36% are singletons. Sequencing was performed on cultured PBMCs, taken from culture after CMV antigen stimulation. All receptors come from a human donor in good health (CMV status not recorded). Some clones in this sample may be carry-over from other donors' samples. Both conserved end residues are part of each CDR3. D genes are given only for firm matches. The size of a clone is reported for some rows only, either as once, few or many, or as a class for expanded clones.

v_gene: TRBV6-8; j_gene: TRBJ1-4; d_gene: TRBD1; abundance: .; CDR3aa: CASTRTGAARLFF; CDR3nt: TGTGCCAGCACCCGGACAGGGGCCGCTCGACTGTTTTTT
v_gene: TRBV6-2/TRBV6-3; j_gene: TRBJ2-1; d_gene: TRBD2; abundance: .; CDR3aa: CASSYSAGEYNEQFF; CDR3nt: TGTGCCAGCAGTTACTCGGCGGGAGAATACAATGAGCAGTTCTTC
v_gene: TRBV12-3/TRBV12-4; j_gene: TRBJ2-1; d_gene: TRBD2; abundance: few; CDR3aa: CASSSGGKQFF; CDR3nt: TGTGCCAGCTCAAGCGGGGGTAAGCAGTTCTTC
v_gene: TRBV4-2; j_gene: TRBJ2-5; d_gene: TRBD2; abundance: .; CDR3aa: CASSPQALAGGYQETQYF; CDR3nt: TGTGCCAGCAGCCCCCAGGCGCTAGCGGGGGGGTACCAAGAGACCCAGTACTTC
v_gene: TRBV19; j_gene: TRBJ1-2; d_gene: .; abundance: few; CDR3aa: CASSTDFSSKRYTF; CDR3nt: TGTGCCAGTAGTACAGACTTCTCGTCTAAGCGCTACACCTTC
v_gene: TRBV7-9; j_gene: TRBJ2-7; d_gene: .; abundance: few; CDR3aa: CASRPASEAYEQYF; CDR3nt: TGTGCCAGCAGGCCGGCGTCAGAGGCCTACGAGCAGTACTTC
v_gene: TRBV19; j_gene: TRBJ2-3; d_gene: .; abundance: .; CDR3aa: CARLRGLSTDTQYF; CDR3nt: TGTGCCCGCCTCCGGGGGCTGAGCACAGATACGCAGTATTTT
v_gene: TRBV6-6; j_gene: TRBJ2-4; d_gene: .; abundance: .; CDR3aa: CASSQDAGLNIQYF; CDR3nt: TGTGCCAGCAGCCAGGACGCGGGGTTAAACATTCAGTACTTC
v_gene: TRBV7-6; j_gene: TRBJ1-1; d_gene: TRBD1; abundance: many; CDR3aa: CASSQGTVGLTEAFF; CDR3nt: TGTGCCAGCAGCCAAGGGACAGTAGGCTTGACTGAAGCTTTCTTT
v_gene: TRBV7-9; j_gene: TRBJ1-2; d_gene: .; abundance: once; CDR3aa: CASSLVGQTQNYGYTF; CDR3nt: TGTGCCAGCAGCTTAGTGGGCCAAACCCAGAACTATGGCTACACCTTC
v_gene: TRBV29-1; j_gene: TRBJ1-1; d_gene: .; abundance: once; CDR3aa: CSVGGGVLEAFF; CDR3nt: TGCAGCGTGGGGGGGGGGGTCCTTGAAGCTTTCTTT
v_gene: TRBV6-6; j_gene: TRBJ1-3; d_gene: .; abundance: .; CDR3aa: CASFRPRGGGNTIYF; CDR3nt: TGTGCCAGCTTTAGACCTCGCGGCGGGGGAAACACCATATATTTT
v_gene: TRBV2; j_gene: TRBJ2-7; d_gene: TRBD2; abundance: few; CDR3aa: CASGGVSGEQYF; CDR3nt: TGTGCCAGCGGGGGGGTCTCGGGCGAGCAGTACTTC
v_gene: TRBV6-2/TRBV6-3; j_gene: TRBJ1-1; d_gene: .; abundance: .; CDR3aa: CASSQLRLRDKNTEAFF; CDR3nt: TGTGCCAGCAGCCAGCTTCGGTTGAGGGACAAAAACACTGAAGCTTTCTTT
v_gene: TRBV7-2; j_gene: TRBJ2-3; d_gene: .; abundance: .; CDR3aa: CASSVLGSTDTQYF; CDR3nt: TGTGCCAGCAGCGTCTTAGGGAGCACAGATACGCAGTATTTT
v_gene: TRBV27; j_gene: TRBJ2-1; d_gene: .; abundance: .; CDR3aa: CASAFDSYNEQFF; CDR3nt: TGTGCCAGCGCGTTCGACAGCTACAATGAGCAGTTCTTC
v_gene: TRBV7-2; j_gene: TRBJ2-5; d_gene: TRBD2; abundance: .; CDR3aa: CASSPRGLAGEETQYF; CDR3nt: TGTGCCAGCAGCCCCCGGGGTTTAGCGGGGGAAGAGACCCAGTACTTC
v_gene: TRBV7-9; j_gene: TRBJ2-1; d_gene: TRBD2; abundance: .; CDR3aa: CASSPPSGRWRPSSYNEQFF; CDR3nt: TGTGCCAGCAGCCCCCCTAGCGGGAGGTGGCGGCCCAGCTCCTACAATGAGCAGTTCTTC
v_gene: TRBV20-1; j_gene: TRBJ1-1; d_gene: TRBD1; abundance: .; CDR3aa: CSAHRGMNTEAFF; CDR3nt: TGCAGTGCACACAGGGGCATGAACACTGAAGCTTTCTTT
v_gene: TRBV4-3; j_gene: TRBJ2-1; d_gene: TRBD2; abundance: few; CDR3aa: CASSHGLAGGPSNEQFF; CDR3nt: TGCGCCAGCAGCCACGGACTAGCGGGAGGGCCCTCTAATGAGCAGTTCTTC
v_gene: TRBV12-3/TRBV12-4; j_gene: TRBJ1-6; d_gene: .; abundance: .; CDR3aa: CASSYHRDSPLHF; CDR3nt: TGTGCCAGCAGTTATCACCGGGACTCACCCCTCCACTTT
v_gene: TRBV5-1; j_gene: TRBJ2-3; d_gene: .; abundance: .; CDR3aa: CASSPPSMPPSDTQYF; CDR3nt: TGCGCCAGCAGCCCCCCGAGTATGCCCCCAAGCGATACGCAGTATTTT
v_gene: TRBV7-2; j_gene: TRBJ1-4; d_gene: .; abundance: many; CDR3aa: CASSFAGIATNEKLFF; CDR3nt: TGTGCCAGCAGCTTCGCTGGGATTGCAACTAATGAAAAACTGTTTTTT
v_gene: TRBV5-4; j_gene: TRBJ2-5; d_gene: .; abundance: .; CDR3aa: CASKPGGEAIETQYF; CDR3nt: TGTGCCAGCAAACCAGGGGGGGAGGCTATTGAGACCCAGTACTTC
v_gene: TRBV5-3; j_gene: TRBJ1-6; d_gene: TRBD1; abundance: .; CDR3aa: CASGTGQGGSPLHF; CDR3nt: TGTGCCAGCGGAACGGGACAGGGAGGTTCACCCCTCCACTTT
v_gene: TRBV28; j_gene: TRBJ2-7; d_gene: .; abundance: few; CDR3aa: CASSFTDRRTPYEQYF; CDR3nt: TGTGCCAGCAGCTTCACCGACAGGAGGACTCCCTACGAGCAGTACTTC
v_gene: TRBV12-3/TRBV12-4; j_gene: TRBJ2-3; d_gene: TRBD1; abundance: few; CDR3aa: CASSSGTVGPDTQYF; CDR3nt: TGTGCCAGCAGTTCTGGGACAGTGGGGCCAGATACGCAGTATTTT
v_gene: TRBV7-2; j_gene: TRBJ2-3; d_gene: .; abundance: many; CDR3aa: CASGQGTDTQYF; CDR3nt: TGTGCCAGCGGTCAGGGCACAGATACGCAGTATTTT
v_gene: TRBV4-1; j_gene: TRBJ2-7; d_gene: TRBD2; abundance: .; CDR3aa: CASSQEDSGSGYEQYF; CDR3nt: TGCGCCAGCAGCCAAGAAGATAGCGGGAGCGGTTACGAGCAGTACTTC
v_gene: TRBV20-1; j_gene: TRBJ2-3; d_gene: TRBD2; abundance: .; CDR3aa: CSARMGTSGTQYF; CDR3nt: TGCAGTGCGAGAATGGGGACTAGCGGTACGCAGTATTTT
v_gene: TRBV27; j_gene: TRBJ1-2; d_gene: .; abundance: few; CDR3aa: CASSLSLGLTYGYTF; CDR3nt: TGTGCCAGCAGTTTATCTCTGGGACTGACCTATGGCTACACCTTC
v_gene: TRBV18; j_gene: TRBJ1-6; d_gene: TRBD1; abundance: few; CDR3aa: CASSPIGTGVGSSYNSPLHF; CDR3nt: TGTGCCAGCTCACCCATCGGGACAGGGGTTGGTTCGTCCTATAATTCACCCCTCCACTTT
v_gene: TRBV7-8; j_gene: TRBJ2-6; d_gene: .; abundance: .; CDR3aa: CASSRWGRCAGANVLTF; CDR3nt: TGTGCCAGCAGCCGCTGGGGGCGGTGTGCTGGGGCCAACGTCCTGACTTTC
v_gene: TRBV7-9; j_gene: TRBJ2-1; d_gene: .; abundance: .; CDR3aa: CASSPSPYEQFF; CDR3nt: TGTGCCAGCAGCCCGAGTCCGTATGAGCAGTTCTTC
v_gene: TRBV20-1; j_gene: TRBJ1-6; d_gene: .; abundance: .; CDR3aa: CSARTGRSSYNSPLHF; CDR3nt: TGCAGTGCTAGAACGGGTCGGAGCTCCTATAATTCACCCCTCCACTTT
v_gene: TRBV10-3; j_gene: TRBJ1-6; d_gene: .; abundance: .; CDR3aa: CAISESGRSPLHF; CDR3nt: TGTGCCATCAGTGAGTCTGGCCGGTCACCCCTCCACTTT
v_gene: TRBV6-6; j_gene: TRBJ1-5; d_gene: .; abundance: .; CDR3aa: CASSPPGWEYSNQPQHF; CDR3nt: TGTGCCAGCAGTCCTCCGGGCTGGGAATATAGCAATCAGCCCCAGCATTTT
v_gene: TRBV12-3/TRBV12-4; j_gene: TRBJ2-7; d_gene: TRBD2; abundance: .; CDR3aa: CASSSRDSLGLAEYEQYF; CDR3nt: TGTGCCAGCAGTTCGCGGGACTCACTAGGACTAGCTGAGTACGAGCAGTACTTC
v_gene: TRBV12-3/TRBV12-4; j_gene: TRBJ1-2; d_gene: TRBD1; abundance: .; CDR3aa: CASSRTGLYGYTF; CDR3nt: TGTGCCAGCAGCCGGACAGGGCTTTATGGCTACACCTTC
v_gene: TRBV7-2; j_gene: TRBJ2-3; d_gene: TRBD2; abundance: many; CDR3aa: CASSQWGGRAVDTQYF; CDR3nt: TGTGCCAGCAGCCAATGGGGCGGGAGGGCCGTAGATACGCAGTATTTT
v_gene: TRBV6-1; j_gene: TRBJ2-7; d_gene: .; abundance: .; CDR3aa: CASSERHDPTYEQYF; CDR3nt: TGTGCCAGCAGTGAGCGCCACGACCCGACCTACGAGCAGTACTTC
v_gene: TRBV12-3/TRBV12-4; j_gene: TRBJ1-2; d_gene: .; abundance: .; CDR3aa: CASSSSSYGYTF; CDR3nt: TGTGCCAGCAGCTCGTCCAGCTATGGCTACACCTTC
v_gene: TRBV10-3; j_gene: TRBJ1-6; d_gene: TRBD1; abundance: .; CDR3aa: CAISGSTTGGNSPLHF; CDR3nt: TGTGCCATCAGTGGCTCTACGACAGGGGGTAATTCACCCCTCCACTTT
v_gene: TRBV12-3/TRBV12-4; j_gene: TRBJ2-1; d_gene: TRBD1; abundance: .; CDR3aa: CASTLRQGPNRFF; CDR3nt: TGTGCCAGCACCCTAAGACAGGGGCCGAATCGGTTCTTC
v_gene: TRBV19; j_gene: TRBJ2-2; d_gene: .; abundance: few; CDR3aa: CASSGQLNTGELFF; CDR3nt: TGTGCCAGTTCGGGACAACTAAACACCGGGGAGCTGTTTTTT
v_gene: TRBV7-6; j_gene: TRBJ2-5; d_gene: .; abundance: few; CDR3aa: CASSPFREPWASAETQYF; CDR3nt: TGTGCCAGCAGCCCCTTCCGGGAGCCGTGGGCCTCTGCGGAGACCCAGTACTTC
v_gene: TRBV5-3; j_gene: TRBJ2-5; d_gene: TRBD2; abundance: .; CDR3aa: CASSGGGGAETQYF; CDR3nt: TGTGCCAGCAGCGGGGGGGGGGGCGCGGAGACCCAGTACTTC
v_gene: TRBV4-1; j_gene: TRBJ2-3; d_gene: TRBD2; abundance: once; CDR3aa: CASSRRTSGRTDTQYF; CDR3nt: TGCGCCAGCAGCCGCCGTACTAGCGGGAGAACAGATACGCAGTATTTT
v_gene: TRBV28; j_gene: TRBJ2-5; d_gene: TRBD1; abundance: few; CDR3aa: CASSFLTGDLETQYF; CDR3nt: TGTGCCAGCAGTTTCCTGACAGGGGACTTGGAGACCCAGTACTTC
v_gene: TRBV19; j_gene: TRBJ1-6; d_gene: TRBD1; abundance: few; CDR3aa: CPGQKGYNSPLHF; CDR3nt: TGCCCGGGACAGAAAGGTTATAATTCACCCCTCCACTTT
v_gene: TRBV4-2; j_gene: TRBJ2-7; d_gene: TRBD2; abundance: once; CDR3aa: CASSQDGGLAGLDEQYF; CDR3nt: TGTGCCAGCAGCCAAGACGGGGGACTAGCGGGGTTGGACGAGCAGTACTTC
v_gene: TRBV7-9; j_gene: TRBJ1-2; d_gene: .; abundance: .; CDR3aa: CASSNPLGQGGLIPTHYTF; CDR3nt: TGTGCCAGCAGCAACCCTTTGGGGCAGGGAGGGCTTATACCAACCCACTACACCTTC
v_gene: TRBV12-3/TRBV12-4; j_gene: TRBJ2-1; d_gene: TRBD2; abundance: once; CDR3aa: CASNLAGVTNEQFF; CDR3nt: TGTGCCAGCAACCTAGCGGGGGTTACCAATGAGCAGTTCTTC
v_gene: TRBV7-2; j_gene: TRBJ2-7; d_gene: .; abundance: .; CDR3aa: CASSFSSVRTLHEQYF; CDR3nt: TGTGCCAGCAGCTTTTCTAGCGTTCGGACCCTCCACGAGCAGTACTTC
v_gene: TRBV12-3/TRBV12-4; j_gene: TRBJ2-6; d_gene: .; abundance: .; CDR3aa: CASSLGWWGANVLTF; CDR3nt: TGTGCCAGCAGTTTGGGATGGTGGGGGGCCAACGTCCTGACTTTC
v_gene: TRBV7-8; j_gene: TRBJ1-5; d_gene: .; abundance: few; CDR3aa: CASSYTGTNQPQHF; CDR3nt: TGTGCCAGCAGCTATACAGGGACCAATCAGCCCCAGCATTTT
v_gene: TRBV27; j_gene: TRBJ2-5; d_gene: TRBD2; abundance: .; CDR3aa: CASSLRTSGYQETQYF; CDR3nt: TGTGCCAGCAGTTTAAGGACTAGCGGTTACCAAGAGACCCAGTACTTC
v_gene: TRBV7-8; j_gene: TRBJ2-4; d_gene: TRBD2; abundance: many; CDR3aa: CASSLASQRGGLNIQYF; CDR3nt: TGTGCCAGCAGCTTAGCTTCCCAGCGGGGGGGGCTGAACATTCAGTACTTC
v_gene: TRBV12-3/TRBV12-4; j_gene: TRBJ2-1; d_gene: .; abundance: many; CDR3aa: CASSLQGTYNEQFF; CDR3nt: TGTGCCAGCAGTTTACAGGGGACCTACAATGAGCAGTTCTTC
v_gene: TRBV5-4; j_gene: TRBJ2-7; d_gene: TRBD2; abundance: few; CDR3aa: CASSFGTSGAHSYEQYF; CDR3nt: TGTGCCAGCAGCTTCGGGACTAGCGGGGCCCACTCCTACGAGCAGTACTTC